Each of the 17 T cell receptor beta chains below was sequenced from the same sample in a study of long-term antiretroviral therapy in people with HIV. A v3.0 immunoSEQ assay was performed at survey level. The method was immunoSEQ multiplex PCR; TCRdb's version includes in-frame clones alone and lacks a portion of them. This repertoire shows around 33,000 clones, 83% found once; its top ten account for approximately 7.9%. This specimen consisted of unsorted PBMCs, obtained 0.4 years before starting antiretroviral therapy. All receptors come from a young man with HIV.

The chain is built from TRBV7-9 and TRBJ2-1; unclear D gene. This CDR3 comprises 15 residues. CDR1 is SEHNR and CDR2 is FQNEAQ in the germline V gene (reference sequence). V gave up 3 bases and J gave up 3 bases, with 12 bases separating them. The chain's CDR3 is CASSLSGLLYNEQFF. In DNA, the CDR3 is TGTGCCAGCAGCTTGTCCGGCTTGCTCTACAATGAGCAGTTCTTC.

The chain uses TRBV10-2 and TRBJ2-3, with 8 bases fitting TRBD2. V dropped 0 bases and J dropped 0; count of bases not matched to a gene: 11. The V gene's germline CDR1 is WSHSY and CDR2 SAAADI. The CDR3 totals 19 residues. CDR3 sequence: CASSESWRTGTRSTDTQYF. The CDR3 DNA reads as TGCGCCAGCAGTGAGTCTTGGCGGACCGGGACTAGGAGCACAGATACGCAGTATTTT.

This chain connects TRBV6-4 to TRBJ2-3; 10 bases line up with TRBD2. Trimming took 4 bases from V and 4 from J; bases not matched to a gene: 2. The CDR3 runs 14 residues. CDR1 is MRHNA, CDR2 SNTAGT, per germline. The CDR3 DNA sequence: TGTGCCAGCAGTGCAGCGGGGGGGTCAGATACGCAGTATTTT. Its translation: CASSAAGGSDTQYF.

This chain connects TRBV7-2 to TRBJ2-6; D ambiguous. This CDR3 comprises 17 residues. Trimming shortened V by 1 base and J by 0 bases, and 10 bases separated the two germline ends. From germline, CDR1 is SGHTA and CDR2 FQGNSA. The DNA for the CDR3 is TGTGCCAGCAGCTTAGGGTCTTCAGACTCTGGGGCCAACGTCCTGACTTTC. Its translation is CASSLGSSDSGANVLTF.

The chain has TRBV7-2 and TRBJ2-5; 11 nucleotides line up with TRBD2. Trimming took 1 base from V and 5 from J; bases not matched to a gene: 0. CDR1 and CDR2 from the germline V gene are SGHTA and FQGNSA. The CDR3 runs 14 residues. Here the CDR3 reads CASSLVAGGETQYF. CDR3 in DNA: TGTGCCAGCAGCTTAGTAGCGGGGGGGGAGACCCAGTACTTC.

In DNA form, the CDR3 reads TGTGCCAGCAGCCCCAAGCAAGGGGGGCGTTTAAACTATGGCTACACCTTC. Translation gives CASSPKQGGRLNYGYTF. The V call is TRBV7-8, the J call TRBJ1-2; perhaps TRBD1 as D (6 bases). The V end lost 5 bases, the J end lost 2 bases, and 21 bases lay between the germline ends. Per the germline V gene, CDR1 is SGHVS and CDR2 is FQNEAQ. There are 17 residues in the CDR3.

V is TRBV10-3 and J is TRBJ2-4; 7 bases line up with TRBD1. CDR1 ENHRY and CDR2 SYGVKD come from the germline V gene. CDR3 length: 15 residues. The V gene end was trimmed by 3 bases and the J gene end by 6 bases; junction bases not matched to a gene: 8. CDR3 sequence reads: CAISESTGTGNIQYF. CDR3 bases: TGTGCCATCAGTGAATCGACAGGGACGGGAAACATTCAGTACTTC.

The count of this clone is one. Other DNA sequences in this sample translate to the same CDR3. In DNA, the CDR3 is TGCGCCAGCAGCGGGGGTGATGAGCAGTTCTTC. Its protein product is CASSGGDEQFF. The chain links TRBV5-1 to TRBJ2-1, with D perhaps given as TRBD1 or TRBD2 (5 bases each). Trimming took off 4 bases at V and 8 bases at J, with 7 bases between the two ends. The germline CDR1 and CDR2 sequences are SGHRS and YFSETQ. This CDR3 spans 11 amino acids.

This chain uses TRBV2 with TRBJ1-5; unclear D gene. The germline V gene encodes CDR1 SNHLY and CDR2 FYNNEI. There are 14 residues in the CDR3. The V end lost 8 bases, the J end lost 5 bases, and 16 bases lay between the germline ends. The CDR3 loop reads CASVSEGGYQPQHF. CDR3 DNA: TGTGCCAGCGTTTCCGAGGGAGGGTATCAGCCCCAGCATTTT.

The rearrangement joins TRBV9 to TRBJ1-1, with TRBD1 matching 9 bases. CDR1 and CDR2 from the germline V gene are SGDLS and YYNGEE. The length of the CDR3 is 15 residues. The junction had 3 bases not matched to a gene; V was cut back by 2 bases and J by 1 base. The CDR3 DNA is TGTGCCAGCAGCGTGGCGGGACAGGGGAACACTGAAGCTTTCTTT. It encodes CASSVAGQGNTEAFF.

The chain uses TRBV7-9 and TRBJ1-2; possibly TRBD1 for D (6 bases). With 8 bases removed from V and 4 bases from J, the gap between germline ends came to 23 bases. The CDR3 spans 16 residues. Germline CDR1 reads SEHNR; CDR2 reads FQNEAQ (reference sequence). The CDR3 DNA is TGTGCCAGCCTCTGGGGGGGCGCAGAGGAGATCTATGGCTACACCTTC. It yields the protein CASLWGGAEEIYGYTF.

J is TRBJ2-5 and V is TRBV5-4; no reliable D call. Germline loops: CDR1 SGHNT, CDR2 YYREEE (reference sequence). V shed 2 bases and J shed 2 bases, with 7 bases lying between them. The CDR3 contains 13 residues. Written as DNA, the CDR3 is TGTGCCAGCAGCTTTATAGGGCAAGAGACCCAGTACTTC. Amino acids: CASSFIGQETQYF.

V usage is TRBV27 and J usage is TRBJ1-2, with D possibly matching TRBD1 (5 bases). The CDR3 sequence is 14 residues long. Trimming removed 3 bases from V and 2 bases from J, with 10 bases in between. Germline CDR1 MNHEY, CDR2 SMNVEV (reference sequence). CDR3 amino acids: CASSFGAPNYGYTF. In DNA form, the CDR3 reads TGTGCCAGCAGTTTCGGGGCGCCGAACTATGGCTACACCTTC.

This clone was counted between two and nine times. The rearrangement uses TRBV9 and TRBJ2-2, with TRBD2 identical over 8 bases. The germline gives CDR1 SGDLS, CDR2 YYNGEE. CDR3 length: 13 amino acids. V was pared by 4 bases and J by 6 bases, with 2 bases of the junction left unmatched. CDR3 sequence reads: CASSSGSSGELFF. DNA for the CDR3: TGTGCCAGCAGCAGCGGGAGCTCCGGGGAGCTGTTTTTT.

The chain couples TRBV11-1 to TRBJ1-2; D gene ambiguous. CDR3 length: 14 amino acids. Germline V lookup: CDR1 SGHAT, CDR2 FQDESV (reference sequence). V lost 5 bases to trimming and J lost 1 base, with 11 bases between them. The CDR3 sequence is CASSPREFNYGYTF. Here the CDR3 DNA reads TGTGCCAGCAGCCCCCGGGAATTTAACTATGGCTACACCTTC.

Comment on this clone: A read error may produce the germline difference seen at one junction end. The CDR3 loop is CASSIIRLAGRPLVF. CDR3 coding DNA: TGTGCCAGCAGTATTATCCGACTAGCGGGACGCCCGCTGGTCTTC. The V and J genes are TRBV28 and TRBJ2-1, with TRBD2 identical over 11 bases. Looked up from germline, CDR1 is MDHEN and CDR2 is SYDVKM. The CDR3 is 15 residues long.

V is TRBV2 and J is TRBJ2-7; TRBD2 agrees at 13 bases. The CDR3 runs to 15 residues. Germline V CDR1 and CDR2: SNHLY, FYNNEI. V was clipped by 6 bases and J by 7 bases; unmatched bases: 9. The CDR3 DNA reads as TGTGCCAGCAGGAAACTAGCGGGAGGGCCGGGGGAGCAGTACTTC. It codes for CASRKLAGGPGEQYF.